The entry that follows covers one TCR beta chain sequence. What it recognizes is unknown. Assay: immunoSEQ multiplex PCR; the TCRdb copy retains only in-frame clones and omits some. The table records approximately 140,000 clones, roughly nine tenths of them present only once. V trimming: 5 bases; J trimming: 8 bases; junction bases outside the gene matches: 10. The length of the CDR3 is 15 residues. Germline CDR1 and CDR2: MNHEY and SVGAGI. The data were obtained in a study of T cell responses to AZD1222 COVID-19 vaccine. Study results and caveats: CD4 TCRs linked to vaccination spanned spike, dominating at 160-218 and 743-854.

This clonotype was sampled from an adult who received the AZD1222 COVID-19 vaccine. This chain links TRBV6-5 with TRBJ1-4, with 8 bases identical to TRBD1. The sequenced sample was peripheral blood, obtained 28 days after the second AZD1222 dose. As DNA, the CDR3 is TGTGCCAGCAGTAGGCAGGGGGCGCGGTACGAAAAACTGTTTTTT. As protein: CASSRQGARYEKLFF.